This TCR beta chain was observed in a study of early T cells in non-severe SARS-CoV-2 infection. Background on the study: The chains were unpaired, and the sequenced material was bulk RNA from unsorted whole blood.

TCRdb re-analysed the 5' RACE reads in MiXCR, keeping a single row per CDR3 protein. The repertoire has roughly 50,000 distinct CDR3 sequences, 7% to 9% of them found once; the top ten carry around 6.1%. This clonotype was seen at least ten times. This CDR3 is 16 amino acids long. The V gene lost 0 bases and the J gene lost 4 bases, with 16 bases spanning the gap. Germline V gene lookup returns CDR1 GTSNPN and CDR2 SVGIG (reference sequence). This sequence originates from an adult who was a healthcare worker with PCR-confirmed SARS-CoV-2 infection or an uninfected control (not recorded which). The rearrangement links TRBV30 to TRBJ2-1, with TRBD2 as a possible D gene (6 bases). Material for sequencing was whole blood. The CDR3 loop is CAWSVNPGSRYNEQFF. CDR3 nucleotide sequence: TGTGCCTGGAGTGTAAATCCCGGGAGCCGATACAATGAGCAGTTCTTC.